This passage covers 23 T cell receptor beta chains from one sample sequenced in a study of a mutant IDH1 vaccine in newly diagnosed glioma. Sequencing was performed with immunoSEQ multiplex PCR; in TCRdb, only in-frame clones are kept and a portion is missing. The sample records tens of thousands of clones, around 86% being singletons. Their recognized antigens are unknown. Documented time point: week 47, end of study. A single vaccine dose contained 300 ug of mutant IDH1 20-mer peptide, and topical imiquimod was used with it. The sample consisted of PBMCs, taken from a glioma patient whose treatment included an IDH1 peptide vaccine. Receptors originate from a man younger than 40 with glioma.

The sample holds one count of this clone. V is TRBV28 and J is TRBJ1-6; 9 bases agree with TRBD1. V shed 6 bases, J shed 5 bases, and the junction held 29 bases outside the gene matches. Germline CDR1 is MDHEN and CDR2 is SYDVKM. The CDR3 totals 23 residues. In DNA, the CDR3 is TGTGCCAGCAGACCGACCCGGGACAGGGAGCTAAAAATTGATCCCACAAATAATTCACCCCTCCACTTT. Its translation: CASRPTRDRELKIDPTNNSPLHF. Supplemented by reference TRBV28 and TRBJ1-6, the full variable domain reads DVKVTQSSRYLVKRTGEKVFLECVQDMDHENMFWYRQDPGLGLRLIYFSYDVKMKEKGDIPEGYSVSREKKERFSLILESASTNQTSMYLCASRPTRDRELKIDPTNNSPLHFGNGTRLTVT.

For the CDR3, the DNA is TGCGCCAGCAGCCACCTGACAGGGTACTCTAGCAATCAGCCCCAGCATTTT. Protein sequence: CASSHLTGYSSNQPQHF. The chain uses TRBV4-1 and TRBJ1-5, with 7 bases matching TRBD1. Per germline, CDR1 MGHRA and CDR2 YSYEKL. CDR3 length: 17 amino acids. Trimming removed 3 bases from V and 0 bases from J; junction bases left unmatched: 8.

The V call is TRBV7-9, the J call TRBJ2-2, with D unresolved. The V and J ends lost 3 bases and 6 bases respectively, with 8 bases between them. The CDR3 covers 13 residues. The germline CDR1 and CDR2 sequences are SEHNR and FQNEAQ (reference sequence). CDR3 protein: CASSFQWAGELFF. CDR3 sequence (DNA): TGTGCCAGCAGCTTTCAGTGGGCCGGGGAGCTGTTTTTT.

The DNA for the CDR3 is TGTGCCAGCAGCTCTGGGAGGCAGGGGGCTTGGCAGCCCCAGCATTTT. Protein: CASSSGRQGAWQPQHF. This chain links TRBV7-8 with TRBJ1-5, with 8 positions matching TRBD1. The germline V gene has CDR1 SGHVS and CDR2 FQNEAQ. The trim removed 4 bases at V and 7 bases at J, leaving 12 bases unmatched. This CDR3 is built from 16 residues.

The gene calls are TRBV29-1 and TRBJ1-2; TRBD1 matches at 8 bases. The trim removed 6 bases at V and 5 bases at J, leaving 17 bases unmatched. This CDR3 is 16 amino acids long. CDR1 SQVTM and CDR2 ANQGSEA come from the germline V gene. The DNA for the CDR3 is TGCAGCGTATTACCTCCGGGACAGGTGGGAGGTTATGGCTACACCTTC. Amino acid sequence: CSVLPPGQVGGYGYTF.

The chain links TRBV5-6 to TRBJ2-7; D unresolved. Germline CDR1 and CDR2: SGHDT and YYEEEE. The CDR3 loop spans 14 amino acids. With 1 base removed from V and 2 bases from J, the gap between germline ends came to 10 bases. The CDR3 DNA reads as TGTGCCAGCAGCTTGTTTCCTCCGACCTACGAGCAGTACTTC. It translates to CASSLFPPTYEQYF.

V usage is TRBV9 and J usage is TRBJ2-1; D perhaps matches TRBD2 (6 bases). The V gene's germline CDR1 is SGDLS and CDR2 YYNGEE. Trimming removed 0 bases from V and 6 bases from J, with 13 bases in between. CDR3 length equals 15 residues. The CDR3 DNA reads as TGTGCCAGCAGCGTAGTATCTAGCGCTGCCAATGAGCAGTTCTTC. It translates to CASSVVSSAANEQFF.

The chain joins TRBV6-1 to TRBJ2-3, with D hard to call. The CDR3 is 13 residues long. Germline V CDR1 and CDR2: MNHNS, SASEGT. Trimming took off 3 bases at V and 1 base at J, with 5 bases between the two ends. CDR3 DNA: TGTGCCAGCAGTGATTGGGGCACAGATACGCAGTATTTT. Its translation is CASSDWGTDTQYF.

This chain links TRBV5-4 with TRBJ1-2; D is unclear. Trimming cost V 5 bases and J 1 base, with 21 bases left between them. This CDR3 contains 17 residues. Germline CDR1 SGHNT, CDR2 YYREEE (reference sequence). For the CDR3, the DNA is TGTGCCAGCAGTCCTTCTCCCGGTCCAGCCGGTAACTATGGCTACACCTTC. Encoded protein: CASSPSPGPAGNYGYTF.

The chain combines TRBV7-9 with TRBJ2-5, with D perhaps TRBD2 (6 bases). This CDR3 region has 17 residues. The V gene lost 5 bases and the J gene lost 4 bases, with 23 bases spanning the gap. Germline assignment: CDR1 SEHNR and CDR2 FQNEAQ (reference sequence). CDR3 DNA: TGTGCCAGCAGCCGCCTCGTGCGGGACCCCGGACCAGAGACCCAGTACTTC. Its protein is CASSRLVRDPGPETQYF.

This clone was seen a single time. V is TRBV4-1 and J is TRBJ2-5, with 12 positions matching TRBD1. The closer fit of TRBJ2-7 to the DNA end suggests the J call may be wrong. CDR1 is MGHRA, CDR2 YSYEKL, per germline. The CDR3 is 16 residues long. In nucleotides, the CDR3 is TGCGCCAGCAGTCCCGGGACAGGGGGCTGGGGGAACGAGCAGTACTTC. Protein product: CASSPGTGGWGNEQYF.

There are a few counts of this clone. The chain employs TRBV7-6 and TRBJ1-1, with D perhaps matching TRBD1 (6 bases). The CDR3 is 13 amino acids. The V gene's germline CDR1 is SGHVS and CDR2 FNYEAQ. Trimming cost V 5 bases and J 4 bases, with 11 bases left between them. CDR3: CASSPQGTTEAFF. DNA for the CDR3: TGTGCCAGCAGCCCACAGGGCACCACTGAAGCTTTCTTT. Full variable domain (remainder filled in from reference TRBV7-6 and TRBJ1-1): GAGVSQSPRYKVTKRGQDVALRCDPISGHVSLYWYRQALGQGPEFLTYFNYEAQQDKSGLPNDRFSAERPEGSISTLTIQRTEQRDSAMYRCASSPQGTTEAFFGQGTRLTVV.

This sequence joins TRBV29-1 and TRBJ2-1; no firm D call. Deletions cut 7 bases from V and 2 bases from J, with 12 bases between. The germline gives CDR1 SQVTM, CDR2 ANQGSEA. The CDR3 runs to 13 residues. The CDR3: CSGKPPAYNEQFF. Written as DNA, the CDR3 is TGCAGCGGGAAACCCCCTGCCTACAATGAGCAGTTCTTC.

This clone was picked up one time. The V call is TRBV7-8, the J call TRBJ2-3; TRBD1 or TRBD2 may be the D gene (7 bases each). The V gene lost 4 bases and the J gene lost 0 bases, with 26 bases spanning the gap. This CDR3 has 20 amino acids. Germline CDR1 SGHVS, CDR2 FQNEAQ. In DNA form, the CDR3 reads TGTGCCAGCAGCTCTCCCGGGGAGGGGGCTAGACTTCGCAGCACAGATACGCAGTATTTT. It specifies CASSSPGEGARLRSTDTQYF.

The rearrangement joins TRBV5-1 to TRBJ1-6; D gene ambiguous. Trimming took off 4 bases at V and 5 bases at J, with 13 bases between the two ends. Germline-derived CDR1 and CDR2 are SGHRS and YFSETQ. The CDR3 loop spans 15 amino acids. The CDR3 nucleotides are TGCGCCAGCAGCGTCACGACTGCGAATAATTCACCCCTCCACTTT. This gives the protein CASSVTTANNSPLHF.

This sequence joins TRBV7-9 and TRBJ1-1; 9 bases align to TRBD1. The germline gives CDR1 SEHNR, CDR2 FQNEAQ (reference sequence). CDR3 length: 13 residues. Germline trimming cut 6 bases from V and 7 bases from J; bases unmatched to any gene: 6. The CDR3, as DNA: TGTGCCAGCAGGATAGGGGGACAGGGTGAAGCTTTCTTT. Residues: CASRIGGQGEAFF. The variable domain in full, completed from reference TRBV7-9 and TRBJ1-1, reads DTGVSQNPRHKITKRGQNVTFRCDPISEHNRLYWYRQTLGQGPEFLTYFQNEAQLEKSRLLSDRFSAERPKGSFSTLEIQRTEQGDSAMYLCASRIGGQGEAFFGQGTRLTVV.

This chain joins TRBV6-6 and TRBJ1-1; TRBD1 matches at 8 bases. CDR3 length: 15 residues. Losses at the gene ends were 2 bases for V and 8 bases for J; bases not matched to a gene: 10. The germline CDR1 and CDR2 sequences are MNHNY and SVGAGI (reference sequence). The CDR3 sequence: CASSYVGQGRVEAFF. The CDR3 DNA sequence: TGTGCCAGCAGTTACGTAGGACAGGGAAGGGTGGAAGCTTTCTTT.

The chain couples TRBV29-1 to TRBJ1-2; tentative D call: TRBD1 (5 bases). CDR3 length: 11 amino acids. Germline V lookup: CDR1 SQVTM, CDR2 ANQGSEA. Between the trimmed V and J ends, which lost 6 bases and 6 bases, there was a span of 11 bases. CDR3 sequence (DNA): TGCAGCGTCATGGACACTGATGGCTACACCTTC. It specifies CSVMDTDGYTF.

The chain couples TRBV5-1 to TRBJ1-2; TRBD1 aligns across 8 bases. V trimming: 1 base; J trimming: 5 bases; junction bases outside the gene matches: 4. CDR3 length: 14 residues. CDR1 SGHRS and CDR2 YFSETQ come from the germline V gene. The CDR3 sequence: CASSLQGARYGYTF. CDR3 DNA: TGCGCCAGCAGCTTGCAGGGGGCCCGATATGGCTACACCTTC.

V gene TRBV6-1 combines with J gene TRBJ2-5; a weak D match, TRBD2 (6 bases). The CDR3 runs to 13 residues. Germline lookup yields CDR1 MNHNS and CDR2 SASEGT. V was pared by 8 bases and J by 7 bases, with 17 bases between. The CDR3 DNA reads as TGTGCCAGCGGCTCGGGGGAGCCGGGGACCCAGTACTTC. Its translation is CASGSGEPGTQYF.

The chain combines TRBV12-5 with TRBJ1-6; D ambiguous. With 2 bases removed from V and 4 bases from J, the gap between germline ends came to 3 bases. Looked up from germline, CDR1 is LGHNT and CDR2 is FRNRAP. This CDR3 is built from 13 residues. The CDR3 nucleotides read TGTGCTAGTGGTTTGAATTATAATTCACCCCTCCACTTT. It is translated as CASGLNYNSPLHF.

The chain carries TRBV6-1 and TRBJ1-5, with 10 bases matching TRBD1. Germline trimming cut 5 bases from V and 6 bases from J; bases unmatched to any gene: 13. The CDR3 has 17 residues. Germline V gene lookup returns CDR1 MNHNS and CDR2 SASEGT. The CDR3 loop reads CASSKDGQGGWGQPQHF. CDR3 bases: TGTGCCAGCAGTAAAGACGGACAGGGGGGTTGGGGTCAGCCCCAGCATTTT.

With regard to this clone: The junction differs from germline at one of its ends, possibly a read error. The rearrangement uses TRBV5-1 and TRBJ1-1, with D perhaps TRBD1 (5 bases). This CDR3 has 14 amino acids. Per germline, CDR1 SGHRS and CDR2 YFSETQ. The CDR3 region has the DNA TGCGCCAGCAGTTTGGAGAGGGGGAACACTGAAGCTTTCTTT. Amino acids: CASSLERGNTEAFF.